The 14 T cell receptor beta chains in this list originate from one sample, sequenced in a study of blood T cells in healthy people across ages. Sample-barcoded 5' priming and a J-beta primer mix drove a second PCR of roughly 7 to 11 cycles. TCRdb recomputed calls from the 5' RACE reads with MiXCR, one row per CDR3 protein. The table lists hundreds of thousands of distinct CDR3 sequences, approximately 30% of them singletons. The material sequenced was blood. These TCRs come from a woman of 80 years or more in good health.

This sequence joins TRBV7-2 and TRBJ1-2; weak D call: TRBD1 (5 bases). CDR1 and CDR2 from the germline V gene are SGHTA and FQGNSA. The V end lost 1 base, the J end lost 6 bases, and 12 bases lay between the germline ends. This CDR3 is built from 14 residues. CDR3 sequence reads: CASSLGLGGDGYTF. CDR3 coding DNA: TGTGCCAGCAGCTTAGGGTTGGGAGGGGATGGCTACACCTTC.

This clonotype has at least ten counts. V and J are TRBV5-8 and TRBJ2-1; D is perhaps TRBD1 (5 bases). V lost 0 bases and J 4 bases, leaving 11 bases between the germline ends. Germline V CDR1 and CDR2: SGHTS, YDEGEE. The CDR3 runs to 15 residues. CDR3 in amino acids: CASSLGRGPYNEQFF. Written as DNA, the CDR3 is TGTGCCAGCAGCTTGGGTAGGGGCCCTTACAATGAGCAGTTCTTC.

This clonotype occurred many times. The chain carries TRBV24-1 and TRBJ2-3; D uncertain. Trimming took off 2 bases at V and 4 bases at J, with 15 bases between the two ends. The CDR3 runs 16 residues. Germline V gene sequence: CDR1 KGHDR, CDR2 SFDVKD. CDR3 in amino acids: CATSDSRTLLSDTQYF. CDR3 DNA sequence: TGTGCCACCAGTGATTCGCGGACGTTATTGTCAGATACGCAGTATTTT.

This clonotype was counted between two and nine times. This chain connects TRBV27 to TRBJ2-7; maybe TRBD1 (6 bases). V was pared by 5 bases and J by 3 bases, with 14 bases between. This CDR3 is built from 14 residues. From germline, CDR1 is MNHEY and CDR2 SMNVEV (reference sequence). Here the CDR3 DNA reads TGTGCCAGCAGTCCCTCCGGGACAAACTACGAGCAGTACTTC. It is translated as CASSPSGTNYEQYF.

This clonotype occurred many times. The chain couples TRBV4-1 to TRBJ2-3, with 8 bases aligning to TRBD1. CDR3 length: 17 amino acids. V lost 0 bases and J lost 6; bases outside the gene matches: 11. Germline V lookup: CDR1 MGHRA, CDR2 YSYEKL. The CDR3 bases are TGCGCCAGCAGCCAAGATGGGGCAGGGGGCCGGGAGGATACGCAGTATTTT. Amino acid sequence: CASSQDGAGGREDTQYF.

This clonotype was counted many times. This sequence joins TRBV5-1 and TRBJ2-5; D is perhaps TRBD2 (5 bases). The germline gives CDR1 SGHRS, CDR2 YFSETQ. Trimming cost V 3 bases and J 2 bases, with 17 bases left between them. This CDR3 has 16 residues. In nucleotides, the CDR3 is TGCGCCAGCAGCTCGTTGGCTACAAGCGGACAAGAGACCCAGTACTTC. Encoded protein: CASSSLATSGQETQYF. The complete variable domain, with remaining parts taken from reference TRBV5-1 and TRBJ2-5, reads KAGVTQTPRYLIKTRGQQVTLSCSPISGHRSVSWYQQTPGQGLQFLFEYFSETQRNKGNFPGRFSGRQFSNSRSEMNVSTLELGDSALYLCASSSLATSGQETQYFGPGTRLLVL.

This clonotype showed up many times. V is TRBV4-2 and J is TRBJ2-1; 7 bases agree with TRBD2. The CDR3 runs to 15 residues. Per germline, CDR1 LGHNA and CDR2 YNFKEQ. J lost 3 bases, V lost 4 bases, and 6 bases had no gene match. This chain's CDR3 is CASSLMGGDYNEQFF. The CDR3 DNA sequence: TGTGCCAGCAGCCTGATGGGAGGGGACTACAATGAGCAGTTCTTC.

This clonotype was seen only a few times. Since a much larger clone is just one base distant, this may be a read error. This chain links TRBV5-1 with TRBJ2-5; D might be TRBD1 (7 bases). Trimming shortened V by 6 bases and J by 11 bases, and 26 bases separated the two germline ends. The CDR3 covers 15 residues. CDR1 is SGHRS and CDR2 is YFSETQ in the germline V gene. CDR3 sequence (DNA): TGCGCCAGCACCCGCGGAGGGGGCGCGATGAGTGAGCAGTACTTC. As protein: CASTRGGGAMSEQYF.

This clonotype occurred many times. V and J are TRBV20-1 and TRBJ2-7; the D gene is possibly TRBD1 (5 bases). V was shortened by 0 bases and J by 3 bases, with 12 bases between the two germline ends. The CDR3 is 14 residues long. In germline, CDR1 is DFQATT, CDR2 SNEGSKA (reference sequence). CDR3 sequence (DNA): TGCAGTGCTAGAGATAACAGGCCGGGCTACGAGCAGTACTTC. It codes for CSARDNRPGYEQYF.

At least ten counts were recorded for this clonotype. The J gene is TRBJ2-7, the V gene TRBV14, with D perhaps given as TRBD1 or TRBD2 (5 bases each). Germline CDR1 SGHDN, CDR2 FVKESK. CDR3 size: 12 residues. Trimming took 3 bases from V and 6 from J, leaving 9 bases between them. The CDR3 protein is CASSHLGVEQYF. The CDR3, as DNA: TGTGCCAGCAGCCATTTGGGGGTCGAGCAGTACTTC. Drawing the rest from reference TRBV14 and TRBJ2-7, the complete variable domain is EAGVTQFPSHSVIEKGQTVTLRCDPISGHDNLYWYRRVMGKEIKFLLHFVKESKQDESGMPNNRFLAERTGGTYSTLKVQPAELEDSGVYFCASSHLGVEQYFGPGTRLTVT.

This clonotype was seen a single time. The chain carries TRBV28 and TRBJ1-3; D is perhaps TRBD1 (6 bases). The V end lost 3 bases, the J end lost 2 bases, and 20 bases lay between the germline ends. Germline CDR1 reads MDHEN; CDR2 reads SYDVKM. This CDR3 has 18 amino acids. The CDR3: CASSFNRAGGRTGNTIYF. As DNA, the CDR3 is TGTGCCAGCAGTTTTAACAGGGCAGGCGGTCGAACTGGAAACACCATATATTTT.

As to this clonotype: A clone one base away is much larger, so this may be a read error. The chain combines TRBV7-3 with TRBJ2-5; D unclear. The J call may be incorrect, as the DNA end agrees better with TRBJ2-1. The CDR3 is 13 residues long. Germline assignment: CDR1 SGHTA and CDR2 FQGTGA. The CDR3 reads CASSYRAQETQFF. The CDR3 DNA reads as TGTGCCAGCAGCTATAGGGCGCAAGAGACCCAGTTCTTC.

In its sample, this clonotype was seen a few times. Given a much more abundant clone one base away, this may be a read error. The CDR3 is CAGSLASGGAGQFF. The CDR3 coding sequence is TGTGCCGGCAGCTTAGCTAGCGGGGGGGCCGGGCAGTTCTTC. The chain uses TRBV7-2 and TRBJ2-1, with TRBD2 matching 12 bases. Germline V gene lookup returns CDR1 SGHTA and CDR2 FQGNSA. CDR3 length equals 14 residues. The full variable domain, its missing parts supplied by reference TRBV7-2 and TRBJ2-1, is GAGVSQSPSNKVTEKGKDVELRCDPISGHTALYWYRQSLGQGLEFLIYFQGNSAPDKSGLPSDRFSAERTGGSVSTLTIQRTQQEDSAVYLCAGSLASGGAGQFFGPGTRLTVL.

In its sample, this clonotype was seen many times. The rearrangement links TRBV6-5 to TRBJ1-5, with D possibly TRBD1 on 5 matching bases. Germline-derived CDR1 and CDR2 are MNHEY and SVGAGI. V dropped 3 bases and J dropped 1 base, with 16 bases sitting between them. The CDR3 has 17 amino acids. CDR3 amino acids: CASSYLKMDTSNQPQHF. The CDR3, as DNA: TGTGCCAGCAGTTATCTAAAGATGGACACAAGCAATCAGCCCCAGCATTTT.